Below, one T cell receptor beta chain is given with its context. PCR amplification relied on 60 Vbeta primers (plus 13 Jbeta primers). Generated by immunoSEQ multiplex PCR, the TCRdb table keeps only in-frame clones and is missing some. The data show 100,000 to 150,000 clones, around three quarters seen once. These data belong to a study of cytomegalovirus exposure and HLA in healthy donors. The V gene end was trimmed by 8 bases and the J gene end by 3 bases; junction bases not matched to a gene: 4. The V gene's germline CDR1 is MNHEY and CDR2 SMNVEV (reference sequence). This CDR3 comprises 13 residues.

The chain employs TRBV27 and TRBJ2-3; 8 nucleotides agree with TRBD2. The sample taken for sequencing was PBMCs. The receptor's source is a woman aged 45-65 years in good health and CMV-seronegative. CDR3 in DNA: TGTGCCAGCCGGGAGGGGGGGACAGATACGCAGTATTTT. It is translated as CASREGGTDTQYF.